The rows below give T cell receptor beta chains drawn from one sample of a study of cytomegalovirus exposure and HLA in healthy donors. Clones were read by immunoSEQ multiplex PCR, and TCRdb kept only the in-frame ones, dropping some. The table has about 200,000 clones, roughly 80% seen once. Sequenced input: PBMCs. Every receptor here comes from a girl aged 5-17 years in good health and CMV-seronegative. The CDR3 runs from the conserved cysteine through the conserved F or W. D genes are given only for firm matches. Clone size appears in some rows only: once, few, many, or a class for an expanded clone.

j_call clone_size v_call d_call cdr3_nt cdr3_aa
TRBJ2-1 . TRBV7-3 TRBD2 TGTGCCAGCAGCTCCTTAGATCTAGCGGGAGTAGCCAATGAGCAGTTCTTC CASSSLDLAGVANEQFF
TRBJ1-1 . TRBV25-1 . TGTGCCAGCAGTGTAGGGGGGGCAGGCACTGAAGCTTTCTTT CASSVGGAGTEAFF
TRBJ1-1 few TRBV29-1 . TGCAGCGTTGACAACACACTGAACACTGAAGCTTTCTTT CSVDNTLNTEAFF
TRBJ2-7 . TRBV7-9 . TGTGCCAGCAGCTTAGCCGGGTATGGCTCCTACGAGCAGTACTTC CASSLAGYGSYEQYF
TRBJ1-1 . TRBV9 . TGTGCCAGCAGCGAAGGACAGAACACTGAAGCTTTCTTT CASSEGQNTEAFF
TRBJ2-1 . TRBV5-1 TRBD2 TGCGCCAGCAGCACGAGGACTAGCGGGGGGGTTTACAATGAGCAGTTCTTC CASSTRTSGGVYNEQFF
TRBJ1-1 . TRBV7-8 TRBD1 TGTGCCAGCAGCTTGGGACAGACATTGAACACTGAAGCTTTCTTT CASSLGQTLNTEAFF
TRBJ1-2 once TRBV19 . TGTGCCAGTAGTATTCCGGGGGGCAAAGACTATGGCTACACCTTC CASSIPGGKDYGYTF
TRBJ2-1 . TRBV7-3 TRBD2 TGTGCCAGCAGCCCTAGACTAGCTAATGAGCAGTTCTTC CASSPRLANEQFF
TRBJ2-3 . TRBV30 . TGTGCCTGGAGAATACTCACAGATACGCAGTATTTT CAWRILTDTQYF
TRBJ2-1 . TRBV5-1 TRBD1 TGCGCCAGCAGCTTGGTGGGGACAGAGAACAATGAGCAGTTCTTC CASSLVGTENNEQFF